The 19 T cell receptor beta chains in this list originate from one sample, sequenced in a study of T cell responses to AZD1222 COVID-19 vaccine. Some clones are missing from TCRdb's copy, which holds only in-frame ones; the method was immunoSEQ multiplex PCR. The data hold about 86,000 clones, with approximately 78% observed a single time. This specimen consisted of peripheral blood, obtained on day 0 of AZD1222 vaccination. The receptors were gathered from an adult in good health.

The chain carries TRBV5-8 and TRBJ2-7; TRBD2 matches at 10 bases. CDR1 SGHTS and CDR2 YDEGEE come from the germline V gene. V shed 2 bases and J 2 bases; nucleotides not matched to a gene: 4. This CDR3 is built from 15 residues. The CDR3 loop is CASSFLAGATYEQYF. The CDR3 DNA is TGTGCCAGCAGCTTTCTAGCGGGAGCTACCTACGAGCAGTACTTC.

The chain links TRBV30 to TRBJ1-2; D is ambiguous. The CDR3 extends over 14 amino acids. V lost 3 bases and J lost 4, with 15 bases in between. The germline gives CDR1 GTSNPN, CDR2 SVGIG (reference sequence). The CDR3 DNA is TGTGCCTGGAGAAAAGTCGAAAGGAGCTATGGCTACACCTTC. This translates into CAWRKVERSYGYTF. The complete variable domain, with remaining parts taken from reference TRBV30 and TRBJ1-2, reads SQTIHQWPATLVQPVGSPLSLECTVEGTSNPNLYWYRQAAGRGLQLLFYSVGIGQISSEVPQNLSASRPQDRQFILSSKKLLLSDSGFYLCAWRKVERSYGYTFGSGTRLTVV.

The chain joins TRBV27 to TRBJ2-7; TRBD1 matches at 10 bases. With 6 bases clipped from V and 5 bases from J, the junction kept 10 bases outside the gene matches. The CDR3 covers 15 residues. CDR1 is MNHEY and CDR2 is SMNVEV in the germline V gene (reference sequence). CDR3 residues: CASRLSPTGGHEQYF. The CDR3 DNA is TGTGCCAGCAGACTCTCCCCGACAGGGGGCCACGAGCAGTACTTC.

V usage is TRBV28 and J usage is TRBJ2-7; 10 nucleotides align to TRBD2. CDR1 is MDHEN, CDR2 SYDVKM, per germline. The CDR3 has 15 residues. V lost 6 bases, J lost 4 bases, and 9 bases stayed unmatched. CDR3 sequence (DNA): TGTGCCAGCAGCCCGGGCGGGACTAGCGTTTACGAGCAGTACTTC. Amino acids: CASSPGGTSVYEQYF. Full variable domain (remainder filled in from reference TRBV28 and TRBJ2-7): DVKVTQSSRYLVKRTGEKVFLECVQDMDHENMFWYRQDPGLGLRLIYFSYDVKMKEKGDIPEGYSVSREKKERFSLILESASTNQTSMYLCASSPGGTSVYEQYFGPGTRLTVT.

J is TRBJ2-5 and V is TRBV30; perhaps TRBD2 as D (6 bases). The germline CDR1 and CDR2 sequences are GTSNPN and SVGIG (reference sequence). The CDR3 loop spans 12 amino acids. Trimming cost V 3 bases and J 3 bases, with 8 bases left between them. The CDR3 here is CAWRTGEETQYF. Written as DNA, the CDR3 is TGTGCCTGGAGAACGGGGGAAGAGACCCAGTACTTC.

The chain is built from TRBV7-9 and TRBJ2-5; no firm D call. Looked up from germline, CDR1 is SEHNR and CDR2 is FQNEAQ (reference sequence). The CDR3 is 12 amino acids. The V gene lost 2 bases and the J gene lost 3 bases, with 4 bases spanning the gap. Here the CDR3 reads CASSLREETQYF. In DNA form, the CDR3 reads TGTGCCAGCAGCTTAAGGGAAGAGACCCAGTACTTC.

This clone occurred a few times. This chain connects TRBV19 to TRBJ2-2, with D perhaps TRBD1 (6 bases). V dropped 6 bases and J dropped 4 bases, with 15 bases sitting between them. Germline lookup yields CDR1 LNHDA and CDR2 SQIVND (reference sequence). The length of the CDR3 is 15 residues. CDR3 bases: TGTGCCAGTAGGCCTCGACAGGAAATCACCGGGGAGCTGTTTTTT. This encodes CASRPRQEITGELFF.

The rearrangement joins TRBV7-2 to TRBJ1-6; 11 bases map to TRBD1. Trimming cost V 5 bases and J 0 bases; bases outside gene matches: 9. This CDR3 region has 19 residues. Germline V gene data show CDR1 as SGHTA and CDR2 as FQGNSA. CDR3 bases: TGTGCCAGCAGCAAAAGGACAGGGGGCACCTTCTCCTATAATTCACCCCTCCACTTT. Translated: CASSKRTGGTFSYNSPLHF.

In regard to this clone: This sample also contains other DNA sequences that code for the same CDR3. DNA for the CDR3: TGTGCCAGCAGTCGACCGGGACAGGTCTACGAGCAGTACTTC. Amino acids: CASSRPGQVYEQYF. This rearrangement joins TRBV14 to TRBJ2-7; 8 positions agree with TRBD1. Germline CDR1 SGHDN, CDR2 FVKESK. This CDR3 region has 14 residues. After removal of 6 bases from V and 3 bases from J, the junction contained 7 bases not matched to a gene.

The J gene is TRBJ1-5, the V gene TRBV15; D gene uncertain. Germline lookup yields CDR1 LNHNV and CDR2 YYDKDF (reference sequence). This CDR3 is 13 amino acids long. V was clipped by 4 bases and J by 6 bases, with 10 bases between them. DNA of the CDR3: TGTGCCACCAGCATGGGTTTCGGTCAGCCCCAGCATTTT. The encoded protein is CATSMGFGQPQHF.

Worth noting for this clone: Other DNA sequences in the sample encode the same CDR3. The gene calls are TRBV28 and TRBJ1-1; tentatively, D is TRBD1 (5 bases). From germline, CDR1 is MDHEN and CDR2 SYDVKM. Trimming removed 1 base from V and 2 bases from J, with 8 bases in between. This CDR3 has 14 residues. As DNA, the CDR3 is TGTGCCAGCAGTTTATCGACAGTAAACACTGAAGCTTTCTTT. Residues: CASSLSTVNTEAFF.

The chain couples TRBV5-4 to TRBJ1-1; possible D gene TRBD1, 5 bases. The V end lost 0 bases, the J end lost 6 bases, and 12 bases lay between the germline ends. Germline V lookup: CDR1 SGHNT, CDR2 YYREEE (reference sequence). CDR3 length: 14 amino acids. CDR3 in DNA: TGTGCCAGCAGCTTGGTACCCAGGGCTGCTGAAGCTTTCTTT. Translated: CASSLVPRAAEAFF.

V is TRBV15 and J is TRBJ1-5, with TRBD1 matching 7 bases. Germline lookup yields CDR1 LNHNV and CDR2 YYDKDF (reference sequence). This CDR3 is built from 16 residues. V lost 2 bases to trimming and J lost 0 bases; unmatched junction nucleotides: 4. CDR3: CATSRNGQVSNQPQHF. The CDR3 coding sequence is TGTGCCACCAGCAGAAACGGACAGGTTAGCAATCAGCCCCAGCATTTT.

This clone was picked up a small number of times. This chain links TRBV18 with TRBJ2-1; 8 bases fit TRBD2. V gave up 2 bases and J gave up 2 bases; unmatched junction bases: 5. CDR1 KGHSH and CDR2 LQKENI come from the germline V gene. The CDR3 consists of 16 residues. The CDR3 DNA sequence: TGTGCCAGCTCACCAGATGGCGGGAGGACCTACAATGAGCAGTTCTTC. Its translation: CASSPDGGRTYNEQFF.

This clone was seen a single time. The CDR3 nucleotides read TGTGCCAGTAGTATGTGGGGTCTGGGGACCTATGGCTACACCTTC. Encoded protein: CASSMWGLGTYGYTF. The rearrangement links TRBV19 to TRBJ1-2; D may be TRBD1 (5 bases). Looked up from germline, CDR1 is LNHDA and CDR2 is SQIVND (reference sequence). The CDR3 is made up of 15 amino acids. V lost 3 bases and J lost 4, with 15 bases in between.

Note on this clone: Other DNA variants within this sample encode the same CDR3. V usage is TRBV7-7 and J usage is TRBJ2-5; 7 positions agree with TRBD1. V lost 5 bases to trimming and J lost 3 bases; unmatched junction nucleotides: 3. Germline V gene data show CDR1 as SSHAT and CDR2 as FNYEAQ (reference sequence). CDR3 length: 13 amino acids. The CDR3 DNA follows: TGTGCCAGCAGCCAAGACAGGGAAGAGACCCAGTACTTC. Its protein is CASSQDREETQYF. Based on the CDR3 plus reference TRBV7-7 and TRBJ2-5, the full variable domain is GAGVSQSPRYKVTKRGQDVTLRCDPISSHATLYWYQQALGQGPEFLTYFNYEAQPDKSGLPSDRFSAERPEGSISTLTIQRTEQRDSAMYRCASSQDREETQYFGPGTRLLVL.

This chain uses TRBV6-2 or TRBV6-3 with TRBJ2-7, with 10 nucleotides matching TRBD2. After removal of 2 bases from V and 1 base from J, the junction contained 11 bases not matched to a gene. The length of the CDR3 is 18 residues. Germline CDR1 MNHEY, CDR2 SVGEGT. In DNA, the CDR3 is TGTGCCAGCAGTTACCCCGGGACTAGCGAAGTACCTTCCTACGAGCAGTACTTC. Its translation: CASSYPGTSEVPSYEQYF.

The chain is built from TRBV29-1 and TRBJ1-1; D is undetermined. CDR1 and CDR2 from the germline V gene are SQVTM and ANQGSEA. The CDR3 runs 11 residues. V lost 6 bases and J 5 bases, leaving 10 bases between the germline ends. DNA for the CDR3: TGCAGCGTGGCCACTCCGACTGAAGCTTTCTTT. This gives the protein CSVATPTEAFF.

The CDR3 protein is CASTSGQGARTEAFF. The DNA of the CDR3 is TGTGCCAGCACCTCGGGACAGGGGGCACGGACTGAAGCTTTCTTT. V is TRBV28 and J is TRBJ1-1, with 12 bases identical to TRBD1. CDR1 and CDR2 from the germline V gene are MDHEN and SYDVKM. The CDR3 runs to 15 residues. V was pared by 7 bases and J by 5 bases, with 8 bases of the junction left unmatched.